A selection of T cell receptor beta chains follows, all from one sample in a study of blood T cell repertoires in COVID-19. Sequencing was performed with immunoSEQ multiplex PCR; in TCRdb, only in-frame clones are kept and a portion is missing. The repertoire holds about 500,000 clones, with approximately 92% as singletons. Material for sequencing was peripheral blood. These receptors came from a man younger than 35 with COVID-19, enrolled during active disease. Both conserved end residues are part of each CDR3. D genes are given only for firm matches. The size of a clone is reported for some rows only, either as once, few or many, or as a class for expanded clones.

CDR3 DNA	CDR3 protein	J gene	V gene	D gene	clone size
TGTGCCAGCAGTGTCGACTCGCAGGGAGATACGCAGTATTTT	CASSVDSQGDTQYF	TRBJ2-3	TRBV2	-	-
TGCGCCAGCAGCTTGGCCGTCAGCTCCTACAATGAGCAGTTCTTC	CASSLAVSSYNEQFF	TRBJ2-1	TRBV5-1	-	-
TGTGCCAGTAGTATGGGACTGGATACGCAGTATTTT	CASSMGLDTQYF	TRBJ2-3	TRBV19	-	-
TGCGCCAGCAGTCGCGGGGGGCCGGACTCCGAGCAGTACTTC	CASSRGGPDSEQYF	TRBJ2-7	TRBV5-1	TRBD2	-
TGTGCCAGCAGACAGGGCACTTTCGAGCAGTACTTC	CASRQGTFEQYF	TRBJ2-7	TRBV6-5	-	-
TGTGCCAGCAGCAGGGGGGGGTTTAACACTGAAGCTTTCTTT	CASSRGGFNTEAFF	TRBJ1-1	TRBV3-1/TRBV3-2	-	-
TGTGCCAGCAGCGATCCGGGACAGAACACAGATACGCAGTATTTT	CASSDPGQNTDTQYF	TRBJ2-3	TRBV5-4	TRBD1	-
TGTGCCACCAGTGGGGGGACGGGAGGAAACTATGGCTACACCTTC	CATSGGTGGNYGYTF	TRBJ1-2	TRBV24-1	-	-
TGTGCCAGCAGTTTCGGGAGGGGGTACGAGCAGTACTTC	CASSFGRGYEQYF	TRBJ2-7	TRBV27	TRBD2	-
TGTGCCAGCAGCTTGGACCGGAGCTCCTACAATGAGCAGTTCTTC	CASSLDRSSYNEQFF	TRBJ2-1	TRBV5-4	-	once
TGTGCCTGGACCAGCGGGAGTACCTACGAGCAGTACTTC	CAWTSGSTYEQYF	TRBJ2-7	TRBV30	TRBD2	-
TGTGCCAGTAGCGCGGGAGGGCCGGGGGAGACCCAGTACTTC	CASSAGGPGETQYF	TRBJ2-5	TRBV28	TRBD2	-
TGTGCCAGCAGCTTTTCAGGGGCTGGAAACACCATATATTTT	CASSFSGAGNTIYF	TRBJ1-3	TRBV5-6	-	-
TGTGCCAGCGGGGGCAGGGGAAACTACGAGCAGTACTTC	CASGGRGNYEQYF	TRBJ2-7	TRBV5-4	-	-
TGTGCCAGCAGCTTAGCCGGGACTAGCGTGAAGTATTTT	CASSLAGTSVKYF	TRBJ2-3	TRBV11-2	TRBD2	-
TGCGCCAGCAGCTTGGGTCGAGGGACCGGGGAGCTGTTTTTT	CASSLGRGTGELFF	TRBJ2-2	TRBV5-1	-	-
TGTGCCAGTAGTTTCGGGACACTTTATAATTCACCCCTCCACTTT	CASSFGTLYNSPLHF	TRBJ1-6	TRBV19	-	-
TGTGCCAGCAGTGAATGGTCAGGTTCACCGAGGGGGGAGACCCAGTACTTC	CASSEWSGSPRGETQYF	TRBJ2-5	TRBV25-1	-	-
TGCGCCAGCAGTGAGGCAATAGCGGGAGTAGCCGAGCAGTACTTC	CASSEAIAGVAEQYF	TRBJ2-7	TRBV10-2	TRBD2	-
TGTGCCAGCAGCCGGGACAGTTCCTCCGAGCAGTACTTC	CASSRDSSSEQYF	TRBJ2-7	TRBV7-9	TRBD1	-
TGTGCCAGCCGACTAGCGGGGGGCCACGAGCAGTACTTC	CASRLAGGHEQYF	TRBJ2-7	TRBV19	TRBD2	-
TGTGCCAGCAGCCAAAACCCTCGACGGCTGGGGGGCACCGGGGAGCTGTTTTTT	CASSQNPRRLGGTGELFF	TRBJ2-2	TRBV3-1/TRBV3-2	-	-
TGTGCCAGCAGCACAGGGCGGGCAGACTACGAGCAGTACTTC	CASSTGRADYEQYF	TRBJ2-7	TRBV7-9	-	-
TGTGCCAGCAGACGCCCTTCGGATGAAAAACTGTTTTTT	CASRRPSDEKLFF	TRBJ1-4	TRBV11-2	-	-
TGTGCCTGGAGCGGAGCTAATGAGCAGTTCTTC	CAWSGANEQFF	TRBJ2-1	TRBV30	-	-
TGTGCCAGCGAGCTAGCGGGGGGGCCCACCGGGGAGCTGTTTTTT	CASELAGGPTGELFF	TRBJ2-2	TRBV2	TRBD2	-
TGTGCCAGCAGCTTACGGGTTCAAGAGACCCAGTACTTC	CASSLRVQETQYF	TRBJ2-5	TRBV11-3	-	-
TGTGCCAGCAGCTTGGTCGGTCAGCCCCAGCATTTT	CASSLVGQPQHF	TRBJ1-5	TRBV5-4	-	few
TGTGCCAGCAGACCCGGCGGGAGCAATCAGCCCCAGCATTTT	CASRPGGSNQPQHF	TRBJ1-5	TRBV27	-	-
TGTGCCAGCAGTGTAGACCTACAGGGGGCGGACAGAGAACAGTACTTC	CASSVDLQGADREQYF	TRBJ2-7	TRBV6-1	TRBD1	-
TGTGCCAGCAGTTTCGGTGGAGATACGCAGTATTTT	CASSFGGDTQYF	TRBJ2-3	TRBV12-3/TRBV12-4	-	-
TGTGCCAGCAGCTTAATTCCGGGGGGGCCGAATGAGCAGTTCTTC	CASSLIPGGPNEQFF	TRBJ2-1	TRBV7-9	TRBD2	-